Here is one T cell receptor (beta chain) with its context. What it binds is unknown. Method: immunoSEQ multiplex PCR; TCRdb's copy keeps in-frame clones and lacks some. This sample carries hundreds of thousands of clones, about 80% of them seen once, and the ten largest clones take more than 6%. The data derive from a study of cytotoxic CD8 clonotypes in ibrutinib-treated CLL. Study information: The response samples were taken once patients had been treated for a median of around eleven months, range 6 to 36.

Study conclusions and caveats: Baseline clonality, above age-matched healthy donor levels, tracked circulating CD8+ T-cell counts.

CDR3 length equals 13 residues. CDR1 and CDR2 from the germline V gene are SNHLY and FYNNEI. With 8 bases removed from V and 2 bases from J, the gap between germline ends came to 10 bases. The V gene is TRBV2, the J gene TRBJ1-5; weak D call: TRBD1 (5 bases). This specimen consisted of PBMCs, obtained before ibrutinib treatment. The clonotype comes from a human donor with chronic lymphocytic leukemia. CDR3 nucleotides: TGTGCCAGCGAGACGGGGGGCAATCAGCCCCAGCATTTT. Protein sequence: CASETGGNQPQHF.